The source of this TCR beta chain is a study of shared clonotypes between healthy human individuals (TCRdb year 2020). Notes on the research overall: Three men and a couple of women, aged 18 to 49 years, made up the cohort. Each donor's leukapheresis produced roughly between roughly 0.85 and 9 billion PBMCs. To estimate repertoire size and how much clonotype sharing occurs between individuals, the study deeply sequenced the blood TCR repertoires of a handful of healthy adults. For each donor, CD4 naive and CD4 memory were each given three plates, CD8 naive was given two plates, and CD8 memory was given one plate. To increase sequencing depth and limit assay-specific biases, different laboratories used diverse techniques to prepare libraries and sequence TCR repertoires. The study at large found these results: When several donors were compared, the shared fraction of clonotypes was roughly 4.8% for naive CD4, 3.5% for naive CD8, 2.3% for memory CD4, and less than 0.45% for memory CD8. Compared with non-shared clonotypes, clonotypes shared by all four sorted-subset donors had higher generation probabilities. Sampling was limited to blood, and TCR repertoires in tissue likely differ from TCR repertoires in blood. Because the study included a small number of donors, the genetic and exposure-history diversity represented was limited. Even with the large sequencing depth, rarefaction of the sorted-subset datasets indicated that sequencing was incomplete. Naive subsets generally had larger estimated clonotype richness than memory subsets. Pairwise subsampling indicated that sequencing depth was expected to affect the degree of clonotype sharing among donors.

TCR CDR3 regions were amplified from genomic DNA by multiplex PCR using the deep immunoSEQ assay. Genomic DNA extracted from each cell subset was distributed evenly over all wells of several immunoSEQ 96-well plates, and each plate served as one replicate. For sorted subsets, each replicate PCR was loaded with approximately 200 ng genomic DNA, equivalent to some 27,000 T cell genomes. Purified libraries were quantified with a Qubit 3.0 fluorometer, sized on a Bioanalyzer 2100, and re-quantified with the KAPA Library Quantification kit. A separate single-read 150-cycle Illumina NextSeq 550 flow cell was used to sequence each immunoSEQ 96-well plate. In the original analysis: The immunoSEQ output contained only junctional sequences without quality scores, so filtering could not match that applied to full-length reads. Sequences were annotated with PyIR, a Python wrapper for IgBLAST v1.9, and V/J genes and CDR3 were assigned using IMGT germline references. Any read was removed if the V/J assignment was weak (E-value above 1e-6), the CDR3 was missing, or the read contained stop codons, out-of-frame junctions, or ambiguous translated residues. V3J clonotypes were defined by identical inferred V gene, J gene, and CDR3 amino acid sequence. The percentage overlap between two repertoires was calculated by dividing the number of shared unique clonotypes by the size of the smaller repertoire. Three approaches were used to assess repertoire richness: RTK rarefaction, the Chao1 estimator, and Recon v2.1 estimates of unobserved clonotypes. For all TCRbeta clonotypes obtained by the gDNA method from several donors, generation probabilities were computed with OLGA. The clones in this table, taken by TCRdb from immuneACCESS, are in-frame only. Not every clone is retained; where verified, under half of the shortfall comes from an unresolved V gene, and the cause of the rest is unknown. Clonal size and the V and J genes are those of that table, whereas D and trimming came from the DNA. The sample table shows about 960,000 clones, and less than 85% are seen once. Over 1.3% of the sample is taken by the ten largest.

Turning to this clone: The antigen it recognizes is unknown. Base qualities are not provided; no much larger clone lies one nucleotide away.

CDR1 and CDR2, looked up from the germline V gene, are MNHNS and SASEGT. The CDR3 contains 13 residues, cysteine and phenylalanine counted. Of the read, only the CDR3 DNA is kept; its 39 bases are in frame from base 1. V has 10 bases trimmed and J has 8 bases trimmed; junction bases matching no gene number 13. Donors were healthy HIV-negative adults with no recently reported acute infections or vaccinations. Only Caucasian adults living in Nashville, Tennessee, USA were represented among the donors. Magnetic negative selection was used to enrich CD4+ T cells, after which naive cells were positively selected on CD45RA and the negative fraction became the memory subset. Blood was collected by leukapheresis, and PBMCs were isolated by Ficoll-Histopaque density gradient centrifugation and then cryopreserved in liquid nitrogen vapor phase. Purity and quantity of every magnetically sorted T cell population were checked by analytical flow cytometry. Genomic DNA was isolated from every sorted fraction and measured by UV absorbance on a Nanodrop 2000c.

This clonotype was sampled from a man aged 18 to 30 in good health. Sample: memory CD4+ T cells sorted from blood. The meaning of the sample's cell subset or site label: CD45RA-negative fraction. The rearranged segments are TRBV6-1 and TRBJ1-1; 7 bases in the junction line up with TRBD1. CDR3 protein: CATRGGNRMEAFF. The DNA sequence follows: TGTGCCACCAGGGGGGGGAACCGGATGGAAGCTTTCTTT.